The rows below give T cell receptor beta chains drawn from one sample of a study of blood T cell repertoires in COVID-19. Here immunoSEQ multiplex PCR was the method, and the copy in TCRdb shows in-frame clones only, minus some. The table has hundreds of thousands of clones, roughly 90% seen once. Sequences were obtained from peripheral blood. The receptors derive from a man aged 55-75 years who had recovered from COVID-19. The CDR3 runs from the conserved cysteine through the conserved F or W. The order of the fields is D gene, J gene, clone size, V gene, CDR3 protein, CDR3 DNA. D genes are given only for firm matches. The listing skips clone size in some rows; elsewhere it reads once, few, many or a size class.

d_gene: .; j_gene: TRBJ2-5; abundance: .; v_gene: TRBV20-1; CDR3aa: CSAPSETQYF; CDR3nt: TGCAGTGCCCCCTCCGAGACCCAGTACTTC
d_gene: .; j_gene: TRBJ1-4; abundance: .; v_gene: TRBV7-9; CDR3aa: CASSLGQGTNEKLFF; CDR3nt: TGTGCCAGCAGCTTAGGGCAGGGTACTAATGAAAAACTGTTTTTT
d_gene: .; j_gene: TRBJ2-7; abundance: .; v_gene: TRBV20-1; CDR3aa: CSASRRGGEQYF; CDR3nt: TGCAGTGCTAGTCGACGGGGAGGTGAGCAGTACTTC
d_gene: .; j_gene: TRBJ1-1; abundance: .; v_gene: TRBV18; CDR3aa: CASSPSGGLAFF; CDR3nt: TGTGCCAGCTCACCATCGGGGGGTTTAGCTTTCTTT
d_gene: .; j_gene: TRBJ1-1; abundance: .; v_gene: TRBV6-5; CDR3aa: CASAWRNTEAFF; CDR3nt: TGTGCCAGCGCCTGGAGGAACACTGAAGCTTTCTTT
d_gene: .; j_gene: TRBJ1-4; abundance: .; v_gene: TRBV3-1/TRBV3-2; CDR3aa: CASSQDRARKGNEKLFF; CDR3nt: TGTGCCAGCAGCCAAGACAGGGCCCGCAAGGGGAATGAAAAACTGTTTTTT
d_gene: TRBD1; j_gene: TRBJ2-1; abundance: .; v_gene: TRBV3-1/TRBV3-2; CDR3aa: CASSHDRARHNEQFF; CDR3nt: TGTGCCAGCAGCCATGACAGGGCGAGACACAATGAGCAGTTCTTC
d_gene: .; j_gene: TRBJ1-5; abundance: few; v_gene: TRBV2; CDR3aa: CASSDEPGNQPQHF; CDR3nt: TGTGCCAGCAGTGATGAGCCAGGGAATCAGCCCCAGCATTTT
d_gene: TRBD1; j_gene: TRBJ2-7; abundance: .; v_gene: TRBV19; CDR3aa: CASSMTGGKYEQYF; CDR3nt: TGTGCCAGTAGTATGACAGGGGGGAAATACGAGCAGTACTTC
d_gene: .; j_gene: TRBJ1-2; abundance: .; v_gene: TRBV5-1; CDR3aa: CASSPSPGSMGGYTF; CDR3nt: TGCGCCAGCAGCCCCTCCCCAGGGTCAATGGGCGGCTACACCTTC
d_gene: .; j_gene: TRBJ2-7; abundance: .; v_gene: TRBV4-1; CDR3aa: CASSQVFGGEYEQYF; CDR3nt: TGCGCCAGCAGCCAAGTCTTTGGAGGGGAGTACGAGCAGTACTTC
d_gene: TRBD2; j_gene: TRBJ2-7; abundance: .; v_gene: TRBV7-2; CDR3aa: CASRLTSGSSYEQYF; CDR3nt: TGTGCCAGCAGGCTCACTAGCGGGAGCTCCTACGAGCAGTACTTC
d_gene: .; j_gene: TRBJ2-5; abundance: .; v_gene: TRBV9; CDR3aa: CASSVQGGETQYF; CDR3nt: TGTGCCAGCAGCGTACAGGGGGGAGAGACCCAGTACTTC
d_gene: .; j_gene: TRBJ1-2; abundance: .; v_gene: TRBV7-9; CDR3aa: CASSSPHVERNYGYTF; CDR3nt: TGTGCCAGCAGCTCCCCCCACGTCGAGAGGAACTATGGCTACACCTTC
d_gene: .; j_gene: TRBJ2-3; abundance: .; v_gene: TRBV29-1; CDR3aa: CSVAGGTDTQYF; CDR3nt: TGCAGCGTTGCGGGAGGCACAGATACGCAGTATTTT
d_gene: .; j_gene: TRBJ2-7; abundance: once; v_gene: TRBV7-2; CDR3aa: CASSLTFADEQYF; CDR3nt: TGTGCCAGCAGCTTAACTTTCGCGGACGAGCAGTACTTC
d_gene: .; j_gene: TRBJ2-5; abundance: .; v_gene: TRBV20-1; CDR3aa: CSARKRETQYF; CDR3nt: TGCAGTGCTAGAAAGCGAGAGACCCAGTACTTC
d_gene: TRBD1; j_gene: TRBJ2-7; abundance: .; v_gene: TRBV28; CDR3aa: CASRRQGIYEQYF; CDR3nt: TGTGCCAGCAGGCGACAGGGGATCTACGAGCAGTACTTC
d_gene: TRBD1; j_gene: TRBJ2-3; abundance: .; v_gene: TRBV7-8; CDR3aa: CASSSRGKVFTDTQYF; CDR3nt: TGTGCCAGCAGCAGCAGGGGGAAGGTGTTCACAGATACGCAGTATTTT
d_gene: .; j_gene: TRBJ1-2; abundance: .; v_gene: TRBV7-2; CDR3aa: CASSLDFGGSSHGYTF; CDR3nt: TGTGCCAGCAGCTTAGACTTTGGGGGGTCCTCCCATGGCTACACCTTC
d_gene: TRBD1; j_gene: TRBJ1-6; abundance: .; v_gene: TRBV19; CDR3aa: CASSMGQLNSPLHF; CDR3nt: TGTGCCAGTAGTATGGGACAGCTTAATTCACCCCTCCACTTT
d_gene: TRBD1; j_gene: TRBJ2-5; abundance: once; v_gene: TRBV5-7; CDR3aa: CASSFGQGAPQETQYF; CDR3nt: TGTGCCAGCAGCTTTGGACAGGGGGCTCCACAAGAGACCCAGTACTTC
d_gene: TRBD2; j_gene: TRBJ2-2; abundance: .; v_gene: TRBV7-2; CDR3aa: CASRAAGGLTGELFF; CDR3nt: TGTGCCAGCAGGGCGGCGGGAGGACTGACCGGGGAGCTGTTTTTT
d_gene: .; j_gene: TRBJ2-7; abundance: many; v_gene: TRBV15; CDR3aa: CATSRGPYEQYF; CDR3nt: TGTGCCACCAGCAGGGGGCCCTACGAGCAGTACTTC
d_gene: .; j_gene: TRBJ2-5; abundance: .; v_gene: TRBV24-1; CDR3aa: CATSSPSPRGETQYF; CDR3nt: TGTGCCACCAGTTCCCCCTCCCCGAGGGGGGAGACCCAGTACTTC
d_gene: TRBD1; j_gene: TRBJ2-1; abundance: .; v_gene: TRBV4-2; CDR3aa: CASSVGQGSYEQFF; CDR3nt: TGTGCCAGCAGCGTCGGACAGGGAAGCTATGAGCAGTTCTTC
d_gene: TRBD2; j_gene: TRBJ2-5; abundance: .; v_gene: TRBV14; CDR3aa: CASSQGLASVETQYF; CDR3nt: TGTGCCAGCAGCCAAGGACTAGCCTCAGTCGAGACCCAGTACTTC
d_gene: .; j_gene: TRBJ2-7; abundance: .; v_gene: TRBV4-1; CDR3aa: CASSQGYGGEQYF; CDR3nt: TGCGCCAGCAGCCAAGGGTACGGCGGCGAGCAGTACTTC
d_gene: .; j_gene: TRBJ1-3; abundance: .; v_gene: TRBV15; CDR3aa: CATSRGDTGNTIYF; CDR3nt: TGTGCCACCAGCAGAGGGGACACTGGAAACACCATATATTTT
d_gene: .; j_gene: TRBJ1-2; abundance: once; v_gene: TRBV12-3/TRBV12-4; CDR3aa: CASTWGGRYGYTF; CDR3nt: TGTGCCAGCACCTGGGGGGGGCGCTATGGCTACACCTTC
d_gene: TRBD1; j_gene: TRBJ1-1; abundance: .; v_gene: TRBV6-1; CDR3aa: CASSAHSRGPNTEAFF; CDR3nt: TGTGCCAGCAGTGCTCACTCCAGGGGGCCGAACACTGAAGCTTTCTTT
d_gene: .; j_gene: TRBJ1-1; abundance: .; v_gene: TRBV19; CDR3aa: CASSIDRGLEAFF; CDR3nt: TGTGCCAGTAGTATAGACAGGGGTCTTGAAGCTTTCTTT
d_gene: TRBD2; j_gene: TRBJ2-4; abundance: .; v_gene: TRBV9; CDR3aa: CASSGPQGLGKNIQYF; CDR3nt: TGTGCCAGCAGCGGGCCCCAGGGACTAGGCAAAAACATTCAGTACTTC
d_gene: .; j_gene: TRBJ2-1; abundance: .; v_gene: TRBV28; CDR3aa: CASTLARSSYNEQFF; CDR3nt: TGTGCCAGCACCCTGGCCCGTTCATCCTACAATGAGCAGTTCTTC
d_gene: .; j_gene: TRBJ2-2; abundance: .; v_gene: TRBV6-2/TRBV6-3; CDR3aa: CASSYPKEKGVRELFF; CDR3nt: TGTGCCAGCAGTTACCCCAAGGAGAAGGGGGTCCGGGAGCTGTTTTTT
d_gene: TRBD1; j_gene: TRBJ2-1; abundance: .; v_gene: TRBV6-2/TRBV6-3; CDR3aa: CASSQGQGLSAEQFF; CDR3nt: TGTGCCAGCAGTCAGGGACAGGGGTTGAGCGCTGAGCAGTTCTTC
d_gene: TRBD2; j_gene: TRBJ2-1; abundance: .; v_gene: TRBV19; CDR3aa: CASSRRGESNEQFF; CDR3nt: TGTGCCAGTAGTAGGCGGGGGGAGTCCAATGAGCAGTTCTTC
d_gene: .; j_gene: TRBJ2-5; abundance: few; v_gene: TRBV10-3; CDR3aa: CATRGSGQETQYF; CDR3nt: TGTGCCACCAGAGGTAGCGGTCAAGAGACCCAGTACTTC
d_gene: .; j_gene: TRBJ1-6; abundance: .; v_gene: TRBV30; CDR3aa: CAWTREGGGGEPLHF; CDR3nt: TGTGCCTGGACCCGAGAGGGCGGGGGAGGGGAACCCCTCCACTTT
d_gene: .; j_gene: TRBJ1-1; abundance: .; v_gene: TRBV19; CDR3aa: CASSPGGGWEAFF; CDR3nt: TGTGCCAGTAGCCCCGGGGGAGGATGGGAAGCTTTCTTT
d_gene: .; j_gene: TRBJ2-7; abundance: once; v_gene: TRBV21-1; CDR3aa: CASSSLPGTYEQYF; CDR3nt: TGTGCCAGCAGCTCCCTGCCAGGGACCTACGAGCAGTACTTC
d_gene: TRBD1; j_gene: TRBJ2-7; abundance: .; v_gene: TRBV4-1; CDR3aa: CASSRDRESEQYF; CDR3nt: TGCGCCAGCAGCCGGGACAGGGAGAGCGAGCAGTACTTC
d_gene: .; j_gene: TRBJ2-2; abundance: .; v_gene: TRBV27; CDR3aa: CASSVIFGELFF; CDR3nt: TGTGCCAGCAGTGTTATCTTCGGGGAGCTGTTTTTT
d_gene: TRBD1; j_gene: TRBJ2-5; abundance: .; v_gene: TRBV3-1/TRBV3-2; CDR3aa: CASSLGAGGRETQYF; CDR3nt: TGTGCCAGCAGCCTTGGGGCAGGGGGTCGGGAGACCCAGTACTTC